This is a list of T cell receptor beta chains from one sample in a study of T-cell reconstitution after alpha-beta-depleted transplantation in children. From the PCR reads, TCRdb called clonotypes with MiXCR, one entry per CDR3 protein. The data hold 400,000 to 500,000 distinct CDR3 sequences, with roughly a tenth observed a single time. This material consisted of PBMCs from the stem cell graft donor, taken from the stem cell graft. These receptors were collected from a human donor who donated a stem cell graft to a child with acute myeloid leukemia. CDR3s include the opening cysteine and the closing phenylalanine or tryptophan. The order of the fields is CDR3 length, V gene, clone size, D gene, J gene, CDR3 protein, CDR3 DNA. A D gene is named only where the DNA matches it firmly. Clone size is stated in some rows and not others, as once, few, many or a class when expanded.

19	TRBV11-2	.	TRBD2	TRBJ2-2	CASSAGLAGDFANTGELFF	TGTGCCAGCAGCGCGGGACTAGCGGGAGATTTTGCGAACACCGGGGAGCTGTTTTTT
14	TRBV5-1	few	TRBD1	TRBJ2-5	CASSLTGALETQYF	TGCGCCAGCAGCTTGACAGGGGCTTTAGAGACCCAGTACTTC
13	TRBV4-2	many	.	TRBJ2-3	CASADRSTDTQYF	TGTGCCAGTGCCGACCGCAGCACAGATACGCAGTATTTT
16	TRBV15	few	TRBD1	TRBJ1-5	CATSVGQGFSKQPQHF	TGTGCCACCAGCGTTGGACAGGGTTTCTCGAAACAGCCCCAGCATTTT
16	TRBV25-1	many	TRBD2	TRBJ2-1	CASSGPGRSSYNEQFF	TGTGCCAGCAGTGGGCCCGGGAGGAGCTCCTACAATGAGCAGTTCTTC
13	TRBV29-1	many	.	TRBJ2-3	CSVEDERVDTQYF	TGCAGCGTTGAAGATGAGAGGGTAGATACGCAGTATTTT
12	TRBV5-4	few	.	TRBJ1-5	CASSFWGQPQHF	TGTGCCAGCAGCTTTTGGGGTCAGCCCCAGCATTTT
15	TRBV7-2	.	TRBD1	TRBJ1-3	CASSPGQGRGNTIYF	TGTGCCAGCAGCCCAGGACAGGGGAGAGGAAACACCATATATTTT
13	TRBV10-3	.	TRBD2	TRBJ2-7	CATLGLASEEQYF	TGTGCCACCCTGGGACTAGCGTCGGAGGAGCAGTACTTC
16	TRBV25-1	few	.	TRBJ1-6	CASSEVGTLGNSPLHF	TGTGCCAGCAGTGAAGTAGGGACGCTAGGAAATTCACCCCTCCACTTT
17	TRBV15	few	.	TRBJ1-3	CATSRGVGISSGNTIYF	TGTGCCACCAGCAGAGGGGTAGGCATCTCCTCTGGAAACACCATATATTTT
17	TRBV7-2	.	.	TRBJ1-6	CASSLVGLSSYNSPLHF	TGTGCCAGCAGCTTGGTGGGATTGAGCTCCTATAATTCACCCCTCCACTTT
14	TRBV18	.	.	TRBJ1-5	CASSPGISNQPQHF	TGTGCCAGCTCACCAGGGATAAGCAATCAGCCCCAGCATTTT
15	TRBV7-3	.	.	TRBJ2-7	CAISLKDGSPYEQYF	TGTGCCATCAGCTTAAAGGACGGGAGCCCCTACGAGCAGTACTTC
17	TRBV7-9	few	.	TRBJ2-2	CASSQQPFLTDTGELFF	TGTGCCAGCAGCCAACAGCCCTTTCTGACAGACACCGGGGAGCTGTTTTTT
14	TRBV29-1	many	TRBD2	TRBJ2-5	CSVEGLSGGETQYF	TGCAGCGTTGAAGGCCTCAGCGGGGGTGAGACCCAGTACTTC
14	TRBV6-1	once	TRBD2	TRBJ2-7	CASTKWEGPYEQYF	TGTGCCAGCACCAAGTGGGAGGGCCCTTACGAGCAGTACTTC
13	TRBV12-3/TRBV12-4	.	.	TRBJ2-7	CASSLGGEGGQYF	TGTGCCAGCAGTTTAGGGGGGGAGGGGGGGCAGTACTTC
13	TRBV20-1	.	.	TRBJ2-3	CSAPRGSRDTQYF	TGCAGTGCACCCAGGGGCTCCAGAGATACGCAGTATTTT
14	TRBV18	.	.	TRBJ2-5	CASSPSGIRETQYF	TGTGCCAGCTCACCTTCCGGGATAAGGGAGACCCAGTACTTC
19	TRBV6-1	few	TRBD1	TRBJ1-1	CASSDEGQGTLDRNTEAFF	TGTGCCAGCAGTGATGAGGGACAGGGGACACTTGACCGGAACACTGAAGCTTTCTTT
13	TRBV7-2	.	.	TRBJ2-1	CASSNRGYNEQFF	TGTGCCAGCAGCAACCGGGGTTACAATGAGCAGTTCTTC
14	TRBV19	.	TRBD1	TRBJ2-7	CATRLGTGSYEQYF	TGTGCCACCAGACTCGGGACAGGTTCCTACGAGCAGTACTTC
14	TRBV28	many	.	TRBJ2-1	CASCLAISYNEQFF	TGTGCCAGCTGTTTAGCCATCTCCTACAATGAGCAGTTCTTC
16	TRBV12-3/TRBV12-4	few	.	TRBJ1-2	CASTLSRGGSGYGYTF	TGTGCCAGCACCCTCTCTCGGGGAGGGAGTGGCTATGGCTACACCTTC
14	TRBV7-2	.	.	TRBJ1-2	CASSHRIPTGGYTF	TGTGCCAGCAGCCACAGGATCCCCACGGGAGGCTACACCTTC
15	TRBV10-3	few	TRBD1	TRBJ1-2	CAISQRQGQASGYTF	TGTGCCATCAGTCAGAGACAGGGACAAGCGTCCGGCTACACCTTC